The source of this T cell receptor beta chain is a study of T cell repertoires in cytomegalovirus infection. Study-wide background: Both CMV infection and a matching HLA type were indicated by public TCR beta signatures.

The V gene's germline CDR1 is LNHDA and CDR2 SQIVND (reference sequence). The CDR3 extends over 17 amino acids. The V segment lost 5 bases and the J segment 3 bases; nucleotides outside the gene matches: 10. One entry per CDR3 protein results from TCRdb running MiXCR on the reads. The table shows a few hundred thousand distinct CDR3 sequences, with about 33% occurring only once. This clonotype was seen more than once but under ten times. The antigen is not known. This sample comprised cultured PBMCs, obtained from culture after CMV antigen stimulation. This receptor was identified in a human donor in good health (CMV status not recorded). Some clones in this sample may be carry-over from other donors' samples. This sequence joins TRBV19 and TRBJ2-1; 10 bases match TRBD2. The CDR3 nucleotides are TGTGCCAGTAGTCTCCGCGGAGCGGGAGGGCTCTACAATGAGCAGTTCTTC. Translating gives CASSLRGAGGLYNEQFF.